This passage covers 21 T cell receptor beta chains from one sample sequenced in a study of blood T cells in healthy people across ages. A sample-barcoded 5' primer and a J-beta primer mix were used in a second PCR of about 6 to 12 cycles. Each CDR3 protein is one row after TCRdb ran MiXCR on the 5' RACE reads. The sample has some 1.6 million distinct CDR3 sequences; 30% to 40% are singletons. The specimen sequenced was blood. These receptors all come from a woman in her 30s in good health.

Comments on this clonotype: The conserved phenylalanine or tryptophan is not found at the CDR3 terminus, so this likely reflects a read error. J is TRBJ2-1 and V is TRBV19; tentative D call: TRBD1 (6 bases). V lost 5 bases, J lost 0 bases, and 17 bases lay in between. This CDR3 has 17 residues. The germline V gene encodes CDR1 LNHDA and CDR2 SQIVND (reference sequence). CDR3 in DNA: TGTGCCAGTAGTCTAAACAGGGTCCAATCCTCCTACAATGAGCAGTTCTGC. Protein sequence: CASSLNRVQSSYNEQFC.

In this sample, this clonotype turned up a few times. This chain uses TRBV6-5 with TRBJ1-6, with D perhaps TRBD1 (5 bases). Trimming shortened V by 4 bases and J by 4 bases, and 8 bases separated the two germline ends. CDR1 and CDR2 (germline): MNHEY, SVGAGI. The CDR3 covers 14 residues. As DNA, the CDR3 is TGTGCCAGCAGTTCCGGGGCTTATAATTCACCCCTCCACTTT. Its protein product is CASSSGAYNSPLHF.

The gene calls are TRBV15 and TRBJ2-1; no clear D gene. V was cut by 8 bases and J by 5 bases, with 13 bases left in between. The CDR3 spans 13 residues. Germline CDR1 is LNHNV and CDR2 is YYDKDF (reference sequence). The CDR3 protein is CATAGRLDNEQFF. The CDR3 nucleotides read TGTGCCACCGCCGGACGGTTGGACAATGAGCAGTTCTTC.

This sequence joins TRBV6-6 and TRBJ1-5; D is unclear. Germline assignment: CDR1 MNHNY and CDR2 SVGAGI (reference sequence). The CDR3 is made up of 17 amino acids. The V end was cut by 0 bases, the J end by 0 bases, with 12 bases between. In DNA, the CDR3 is TGTGCCAGCAGTTACTCCCCAGAACTAATTAGCAATCAGCCCCAGCATTTT. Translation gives CASSYSPELISNQPQHF.

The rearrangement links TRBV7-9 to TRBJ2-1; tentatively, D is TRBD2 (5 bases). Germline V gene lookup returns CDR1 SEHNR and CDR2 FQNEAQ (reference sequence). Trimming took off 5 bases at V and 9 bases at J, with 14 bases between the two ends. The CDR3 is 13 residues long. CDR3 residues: CASSATLGSEQFF. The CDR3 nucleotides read TGTGCCAGCAGCGCTACCTTGGGGAGTGAGCAGTTCTTC.

This CDR3 is CASSELAGGLYNEQFF. CDR3 nucleotides: TGTGCCAGCAGTGAACTAGCGGGAGGGCTGTACAATGAGCAGTTCTTC. The chain uses TRBV6-1 and TRBJ2-1; TRBD2 agrees at 12 bases. Germline assignment: CDR1 MNHNS and CDR2 SASEGT. The CDR3 contains 16 residues. J was trimmed by 4 bases and V by 2 bases; bases with no gene match: 3.

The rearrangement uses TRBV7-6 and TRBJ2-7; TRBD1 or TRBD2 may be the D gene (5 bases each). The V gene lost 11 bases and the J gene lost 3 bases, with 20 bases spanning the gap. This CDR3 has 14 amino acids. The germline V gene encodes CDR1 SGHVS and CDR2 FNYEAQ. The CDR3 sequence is CAGIPWDGDYEQYF. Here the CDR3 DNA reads TGTGCCGGCATCCCTTGGGACGGAGACTACGAGCAGTACTTC.

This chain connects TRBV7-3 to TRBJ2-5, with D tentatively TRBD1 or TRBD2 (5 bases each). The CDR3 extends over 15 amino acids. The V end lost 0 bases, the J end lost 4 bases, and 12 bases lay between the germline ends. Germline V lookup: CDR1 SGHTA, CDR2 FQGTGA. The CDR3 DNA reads TGTGCCAGCAGCTTAACGAACATAGGGACAGAGACCCAGTACTTC. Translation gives CASSLTNIGTETQYF.

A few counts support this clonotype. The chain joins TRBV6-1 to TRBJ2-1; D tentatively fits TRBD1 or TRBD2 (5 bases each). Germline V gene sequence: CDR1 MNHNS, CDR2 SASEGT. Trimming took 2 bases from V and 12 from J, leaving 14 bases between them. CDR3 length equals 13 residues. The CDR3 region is CASSENVVGVQFF. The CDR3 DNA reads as TGTGCCAGCAGTGAAAACGTGGTGGGGGTGCAGTTCTTC.

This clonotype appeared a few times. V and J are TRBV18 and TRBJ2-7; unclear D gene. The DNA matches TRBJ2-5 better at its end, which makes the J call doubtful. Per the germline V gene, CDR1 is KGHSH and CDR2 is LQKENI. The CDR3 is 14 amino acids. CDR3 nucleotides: TGTGCCAGCTCACCACAAGCCGGAAAAGAGACCCAGTACTTC. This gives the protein CASSPQAGKETQYF.

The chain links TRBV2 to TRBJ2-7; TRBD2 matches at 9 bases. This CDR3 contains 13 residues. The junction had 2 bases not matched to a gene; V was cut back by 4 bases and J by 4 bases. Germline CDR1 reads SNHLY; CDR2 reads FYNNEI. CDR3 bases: TGTGCCAGCAGTGGACTAGCGGATTACGAGCAGTACTTC. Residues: CASSGLADYEQYF. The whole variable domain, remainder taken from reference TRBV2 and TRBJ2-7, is EPEVTQTPSHQVTQMGQEVILRCVPISNHLYFYWYRQILGQKVEFLVSFYNNEISEKSEIFDDQFSVERPDGSNFTLKIRSTKLEDSAMYFCASSGLADYEQYFGPGTRLTVT.

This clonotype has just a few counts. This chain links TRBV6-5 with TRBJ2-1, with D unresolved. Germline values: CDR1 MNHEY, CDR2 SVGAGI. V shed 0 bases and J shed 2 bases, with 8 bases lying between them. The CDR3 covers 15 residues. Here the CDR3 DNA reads TGTGCCAGCAGTTACTCGGCCGTTGCCTACAATGAGCAGTTCTTC. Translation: CASSYSAVAYNEQFF.

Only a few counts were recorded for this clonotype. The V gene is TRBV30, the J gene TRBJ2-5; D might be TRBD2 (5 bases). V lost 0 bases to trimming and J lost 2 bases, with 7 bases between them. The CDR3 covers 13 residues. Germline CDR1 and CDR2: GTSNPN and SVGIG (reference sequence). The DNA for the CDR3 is TGTGCCTGGAGTGTGGGAGCTCAAGAGACCCAGTACTTC. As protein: CAWSVGAQETQYF.

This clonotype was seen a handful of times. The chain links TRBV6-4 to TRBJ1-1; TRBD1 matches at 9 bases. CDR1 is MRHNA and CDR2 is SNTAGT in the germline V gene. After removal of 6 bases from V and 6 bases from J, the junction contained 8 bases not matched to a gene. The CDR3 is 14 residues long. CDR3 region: CASRAGQGPSEAFF. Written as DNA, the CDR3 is TGTGCCAGCAGAGCGGGACAGGGACCTTCTGAAGCTTTCTTT.

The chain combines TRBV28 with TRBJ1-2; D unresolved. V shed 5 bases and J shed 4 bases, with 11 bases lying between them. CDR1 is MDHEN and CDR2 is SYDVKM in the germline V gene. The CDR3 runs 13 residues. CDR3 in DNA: TGTGCCAGCAGTGACGGGTCCAGCTATGGCTACACCTTC. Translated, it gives CASSDGSSYGYTF.

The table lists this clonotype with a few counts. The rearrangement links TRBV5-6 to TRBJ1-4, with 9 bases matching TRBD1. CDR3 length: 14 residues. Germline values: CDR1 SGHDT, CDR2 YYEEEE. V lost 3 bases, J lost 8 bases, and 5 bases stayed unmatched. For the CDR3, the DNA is TGTGCCAGCAGCTCGCGGGACAGGGCCGAAAAACTGTTTTTT. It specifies CASSSRDRAEKLFF.

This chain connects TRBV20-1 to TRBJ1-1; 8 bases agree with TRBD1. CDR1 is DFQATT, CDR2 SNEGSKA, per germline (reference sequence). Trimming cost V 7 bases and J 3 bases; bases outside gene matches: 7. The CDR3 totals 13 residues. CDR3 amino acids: CSGSRGLYTEAFF. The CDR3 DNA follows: TGCAGTGGGTCCAGGGGGCTGTACACTGAAGCTTTCTTT.

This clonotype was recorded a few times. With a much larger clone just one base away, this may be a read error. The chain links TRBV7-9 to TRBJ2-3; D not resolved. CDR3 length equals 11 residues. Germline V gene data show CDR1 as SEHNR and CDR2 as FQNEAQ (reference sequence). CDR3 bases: TGTGCCAACAGCCCTTTGGATACGCAGTATTTT. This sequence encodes CANSPLDTQYF. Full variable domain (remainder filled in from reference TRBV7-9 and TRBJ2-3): DTGVSQNPRHKITKRGQNVTFRCDPISEHNRLYWYRQTLGQGPEFLTYFQNEAQLEKSRLLSDRFSAERPKGSFSTLEIQRTEQGDSAMYLCANSPLDTQYFGPGTRLTVL.

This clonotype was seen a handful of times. CDR3 residues: CSASQGLMSETQYF. CDR3 nucleotide sequence: TGCAGTGCTAGTCAGGGCCTTATGTCAGAGACCCAGTACTTC. The rearrangement links TRBV20-1 to TRBJ2-5; possibly TRBD1 for D (5 bases). V was clipped by 3 bases and J by 4 bases, with 15 bases between them. Germline V gene data show CDR1 as DFQATT and CDR2 as SNEGSKA (reference sequence). The CDR3 runs 14 residues.

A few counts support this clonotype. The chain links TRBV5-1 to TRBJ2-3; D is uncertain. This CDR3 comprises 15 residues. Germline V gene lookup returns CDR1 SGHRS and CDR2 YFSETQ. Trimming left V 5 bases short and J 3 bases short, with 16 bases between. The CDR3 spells CASRPVYRRTDTQYF. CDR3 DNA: TGCGCCAGCAGACCGGTATACAGAAGAACAGATACGCAGTATTTT.

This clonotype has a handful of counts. The CDR3, as DNA: TGCAGCGCCAGCCGGGACAGAGACACCGGGGAGCTGTTTTTT. This codes for CSASRDRDTGELFF. The rearrangement joins TRBV29-1 to TRBJ2-2, with 7 positions matching TRBD1. This CDR3 region has 14 residues. J gave up 3 bases and V 7 bases, and 8 bases lay outside the gene matches. CDR1 SQVTM and CDR2 ANQGSEA come from the germline V gene.